These T cell receptor beta chains were read from a single sample in a study of CD4 T cells in relation to SARS-CoV-2 and coronaviruses. Sequencing used immunoSEQ multiplex PCR; TCRdb keeps in-frame clones, though not all of them. The sample lists 35,000 to 45,000 clones; roughly 88% were seen once. Sequences were obtained from memory CD4+ T cells from PBMCs. These receptors were collected from an adult with COVID-19. Each CDR3 is given with its conserved first and last residue. D genes are given only for firm matches. Clone size is shown for a subset of rows, as once, few, many or a class of expanded clone.

CDR3 DNA	CDR3 protein	clone size	J gene	V gene	D gene
TGTGCCAGCAGCCTACGGACAGGGTTTGTTAGAAACACCATATATTTT	CASSLRTGFVRNTIYF	NA	TRBJ1-3	TRBV7-9	TRBD1
TGTGCCAGCAGCCAAGACCGGGGTGAAGCAACAGATACGCAGTATTTT	CASSQDRGEATDTQYF	NA	TRBJ2-3	TRBV14	NA
TGCGCCAGCAGCCTAGGTCCGGGCACAGATACGCAGTATTTT	CASSLGPGTDTQYF	NA	TRBJ2-3	TRBV5-1	NA
TGTGCCAGAGCTAGATCCTTAAAGGATACGCAGTATTTT	CARARSLKDTQYF	NA	TRBJ2-3	TRBV2	NA
TGTGCCAGCAGCCAAGAGTCTCCAGGGCCCTACGCCTACGAGCAGTACTTC	CASSQESPGPYAYEQYF	NA	TRBJ2-7	TRBV3-1/TRBV3-2	NA
TGTGCCAGCAGTTCCCGGGACGGGGACACTGAAGCTTTCTTT	CASSSRDGDTEAFF	NA	TRBJ1-1	TRBV6-5	NA
TGTGCCAGCAGCCCATCCGCGGGAAACGAAAAACTGTTTTTT	CASSPSAGNEKLFF	NA	TRBJ1-4	TRBV3-1/TRBV3-2	NA
TGCGCCAGCAGCCAAGATCCAGCAGCGGGGGGCCGAGGAGGGACCCAGTACTTC	CASSQDPAAGGRGGTQYF	NA	TRBJ2-5	TRBV4-1	TRBD2
TGTGCCAGCAGCGTACACCGGGACAGTAATTCTGGAAACACCATATATTTT	CASSVHRDSNSGNTIYF	once	TRBJ1-3	TRBV21-1	NA
TGTGCCAGCAGTGAACGGGCGACCTCCTACAATGAGCAGTTCTTC	CASSERATSYNEQFF	NA	TRBJ2-1	TRBV2	NA
TGTGCCAGCAGTGCTACAGGGAAAAATGCCCACGAGCAGTACTTC	CASSATGKNAHEQYF	NA	TRBJ2-7	TRBV27	NA
TGCAGCGTTGCCCGGGGGAGCACCGGGGAGCTGTTTTTT	CSVARGSTGELFF	NA	TRBJ2-2	TRBV29-1	NA
TGTGCCAGCAGCCCAACCGGGACTAGCGCGTACGAGCAGTACTTC	CASSPTGTSAYEQYF	NA	TRBJ2-7	TRBV11-3	TRBD2
TGTGCCAGCAGTTTCTCCAGGGGAGAGTATGGCTACACCTTC	CASSFSRGEYGYTF	NA	TRBJ1-2	TRBV27	NA
TGTGCCAGCAGGAGCTTACAGGGGCGCCTAACTGAAGCTTTCTTT	CASRSLQGRLTEAFF	NA	TRBJ1-1	TRBV27	TRBD1
TGTGCCAGCAGCCTAGCGGGGGGGCCGTCGGATGAGCAGTTCTTC	CASSLAGGPSDEQFF	NA	TRBJ2-1	TRBV3-1/TRBV3-2	TRBD2
TGTGCCAGCAGCCTGCAGGGGCTGTCTAATGGCTACACCTTC	CASSLQGLSNGYTF	NA	TRBJ1-2	TRBV3-1/TRBV3-2	NA
TGCGCCAGCAGTCGACTGCGGCCGAAATACGAGCAGTACTTC	CASSRLRPKYEQYF	NA	TRBJ2-7	TRBV10-1	NA
TGTGCCACCAGCAGGTCGGGACAGGGCACCTACGAGCAGTACTTC	CATSRSGQGTYEQYF	few	TRBJ2-7	TRBV15	TRBD1
TGTGCCAGCAGCTTAGATCTGGCTAGCGGGGGTTACGAGCAGTACTTC	CASSLDLASGGYEQYF	NA	TRBJ2-7	TRBV7-2	TRBD2
TGTGCTAGTGGTTCAGAGACAGCACCCCTCCACTTT	CASGSETAPLHF	NA	TRBJ1-6	TRBV12-5	NA
TGTGCCAGTCAAGGACAGATTGGCTACACCTTC	CASQGQIGYTF	NA	TRBJ1-2	TRBV28	NA
TGTGCTACCAGCACAGGCACGGGGACGCAGTATTTT	CATSTGTGTQYF	NA	TRBJ2-3	TRBV6-5	NA
TGTGCCAGCAAAGGGACAGGGAGGAATGGCTACACCTTC	CASKGTGRNGYTF	NA	TRBJ1-2	TRBV28	TRBD1
TGCGCCAGCAGCCAAGATTTAACTAGCGGGGGAGGGACAGATACGCAGTATTTT	CASSQDLTSGGGTDTQYF	once	TRBJ2-3	TRBV4-3	TRBD2
TGTGCCAGCAGCCATCAGGGATGGCCCCAGCATTTT	CASSHQGWPQHF	few	TRBJ1-5	TRBV7-2	NA
TGTGCCAGCAGTTACGCGGGCGCGGACACTGAAGCTTTCTTT	CASSYAGADTEAFF	NA	TRBJ1-1	TRBV6-5	NA
TGCGCCAGCAGCTCCGCAGGGGGTCAAGAGACCCAGTACTTC	CASSSAGGQETQYF	NA	TRBJ2-5	TRBV5-1	TRBD1
TGCGCCAGCAGCTTGGCTTTGGCCTACAATGAGCAGTTCTTC	CASSLALAYNEQFF	NA	TRBJ2-1	TRBV5-1	NA
TGTGCCAGCAGCCGAACCGGGGCCCGAGGGGATGAAAAACTGTTTTTT	CASSRTGARGDEKLFF	NA	TRBJ1-4	TRBV11-3	NA
TGTGCCAGCAGCCCACTAGCGGGGGGGCCCACAGATACGCAGTATTTT	CASSPLAGGPTDTQYF	NA	TRBJ2-3	TRBV14	TRBD2
TGTGCCAGCAGCTTCGGGACTAGCGGGGGGAGCACAGATACGCAGTATTTT	CASSFGTSGGSTDTQYF	NA	TRBJ2-3	TRBV7-2	TRBD2
TGTGCCAGCAGCGTAGTCGTTGGACAGGGCTTTTCGGCCGGGGAGCTGTTTTTT	CASSVVVGQGFSAGELFF	NA	TRBJ2-2	TRBV9	TRBD1
TGTGCCAGCTCACCAAGTGGAGGGGGTCAGCCCCAGCATTTT	CASSPSGGGQPQHF	NA	TRBJ1-5	TRBV18	NA
TGTGCCAGCAGCGAATCTTTTAGCGGGGGGGCATCCGATACGCAGTATTTT	CASSESFSGGASDTQYF	NA	TRBJ2-3	TRBV3-1/TRBV3-2	TRBD2
TGTGCCAGCAGTTTAGGGACTAGCAGAAGCACAGATACGCAGTATTTT	CASSLGTSRSTDTQYF	NA	TRBJ2-3	TRBV27	TRBD2
TGTGCCAGCAGCAAAGGGAGCGCAGATACGCAGTATTTT	CASSKGSADTQYF	NA	TRBJ2-3	TRBV21-1	NA
TGTGCCAGCACATCCATGAGGAGCTCCTATAATTCACCCCTCCACTTT	CASTSMRSSYNSPLHF	NA	TRBJ1-6	TRBV28	NA
TGTGCCAGCGGTTCAGAATTAAATCAGCCCCAGCATTTT	CASGSELNQPQHF	once	TRBJ1-5	TRBV2	NA
TGTGCCAGTAGAGGAAGGACTGGAAACACCATATATTTT	CASRGRTGNTIYF	NA	TRBJ1-3	TRBV19	NA
TGTGCCAGCAGCCGAAGGACAGCACAAGAGACCCAGTACTTC	CASSRRTAQETQYF	few	TRBJ2-5	TRBV14	NA
TGTGCCAGCAGCTTAGACCAGACAGGCTCCTACGAGCAGTACTTC	CASSLDQTGSYEQYF	NA	TRBJ2-7	TRBV11-2	NA
TGCGCCAGCAGAGTCGGACAGGCGGCAATGAACACTGAAGCTTTCTTT	CASRVGQAAMNTEAFF	NA	TRBJ1-1	TRBV5-1	TRBD1
TGCGCCAGCAGCTTGGAAGCGGGGGGCCGGGAGACCCAGTACTTC	CASSLEAGGRETQYF	NA	TRBJ2-5	TRBV5-1	TRBD2
TGTGCCAGCAGTTCCCCGGGACAGGGGGGGAAGAGTTCACCCCTCCACTTT	CASSSPGQGGKSSPLHF	NA	TRBJ1-6	TRBV28	TRBD1
TGTGCCAGCAGCCGCAGCGGTCTGGGGCTACAAGAGACCCAGTACTTC	CASSRSGLGLQETQYF	NA	TRBJ2-5	TRBV11-1	NA
TGTGCCAGCAGCCCAGACAGGGGGCAAAATGAGCAGTTCTTC	CASSPDRGQNEQFF	NA	TRBJ2-1	TRBV7-3	TRBD1
TGTGCCAGCAGTGGCGGGACATCCGCGAACACCGGGGAGCTGTTTTTT	CASSGGTSANTGELFF	NA	TRBJ2-2	TRBV6-4	NA
TGTGCCAGCAGCCCCATCCGGGGGGATACGCAGTATTTT	CASSPIRGDTQYF	once	TRBJ2-3	TRBV3-1/TRBV3-2	NA
TGTGCCAGCAGCGTAGCGAAGCGGGGAGCTCAAGAGACCCAGTACTTC	CASSVAKRGAQETQYF	NA	TRBJ2-5	TRBV9	TRBD2
TGTGCCAGCAGCCAAGATTTTAAAGGGATCTACGAGCAGTACTTC	CASSQDFKGIYEQYF	NA	TRBJ2-7	TRBV14	NA
TGTGCCAGCAGTCAAAATAGGGACCGCCGGACGGGGGGCCTTGGCACAGATACGCAGTATTTT	CASSQNRDRRTGGLGTDTQYF	NA	TRBJ2-3	TRBV6-6	NA
TGTGCCAGCAGCAAGACTAGCAGGGGCACAGATACGCAGTATTTT	CASSKTSRGTDTQYF	NA	TRBJ2-3	TRBV11-2	TRBD2